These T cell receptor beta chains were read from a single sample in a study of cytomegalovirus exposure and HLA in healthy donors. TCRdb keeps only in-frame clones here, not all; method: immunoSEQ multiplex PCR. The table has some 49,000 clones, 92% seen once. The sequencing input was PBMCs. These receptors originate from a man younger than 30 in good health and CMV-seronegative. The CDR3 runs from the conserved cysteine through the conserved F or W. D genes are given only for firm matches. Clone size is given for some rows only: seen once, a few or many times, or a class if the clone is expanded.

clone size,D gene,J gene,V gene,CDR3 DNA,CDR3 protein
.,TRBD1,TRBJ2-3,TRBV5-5,TGTGCCAGCAGCTCGTGGACAGGGCTTCGTAGCACAGATACGCAGTATTTT,CASSSWTGLRSTDTQYF
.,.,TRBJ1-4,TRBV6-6,TGTGCCAGCAGTTTCCCGTCCCAGGATGAAAAACTGTTTTTT,CASSFPSQDEKLFF
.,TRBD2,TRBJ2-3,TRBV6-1,TGTGCCAGCAGTGAGGCGGGAGGGTCAGATACGCAGTATTTT,CASSEAGGSDTQYF
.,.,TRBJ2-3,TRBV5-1,TGCGCCAGCAGCTTTACAGGGCATGAGACAGATACGCAGTATTTT,CASSFTGHETDTQYF
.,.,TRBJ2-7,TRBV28,TGTGCCAGCAGTTTTCGGGGATGGGGGCACGAGCAGTACTTC,CASSFRGWGHEQYF
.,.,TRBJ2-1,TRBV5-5,TGTGCCAGCAGCTTGTCCCGCACACCCAATGAGCAGTTCTTC,CASSLSRTPNEQFF
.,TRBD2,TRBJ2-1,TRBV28,TGTGCCAGCAGTTTAGGGGCTAGCGGGCGCAATGAGCAGTTCTTC,CASSLGASGRNEQFF
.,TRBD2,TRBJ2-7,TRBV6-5,TGTGCCAGCAGCCCCCCACCGGGGGGGTACCACGAGCAGTACTTC,CASSPPPGGYHEQYF
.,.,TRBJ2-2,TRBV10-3,TGTGCCATCAGTGAGAGGGCTAGCCCAAATTCCGGGGAGCTGTTTTTT,CAISERASPNSGELFF
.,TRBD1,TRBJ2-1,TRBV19,TGTGCCAGTAGTATATTTCGGACAGGGGGCTACAATGAGCAGTTCTTC,CASSIFRTGGYNEQFF
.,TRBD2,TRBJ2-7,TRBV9,TGTGCCAGCAGCATAGGTCGGGAGGTCGCCTCCTACGAGCAGTACTTC,CASSIGREVASYEQYF
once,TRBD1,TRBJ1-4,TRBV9,TGTGCCAGCAGCGTAGGGGGACAGCTTAATGAAAAACTGTTTTTT,CASSVGGQLNEKLFF
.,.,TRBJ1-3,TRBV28,TGTGCCAGCAGGACTAGCTCTGGAAACACCATATATTTT,CASRTSSGNTIYF
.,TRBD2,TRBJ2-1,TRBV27,TGTGCCAGCAGTCCTCGGGGGGAGCACTACAATGAGCAGTTCTTC,CASSPRGEHYNEQFF
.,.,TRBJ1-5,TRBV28,TGTGCCAGCAGTTTAGCGGGGGGCGCGCATCAGCCCCAGCATTTT,CASSLAGGAHQPQHF
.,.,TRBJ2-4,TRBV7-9,TGTGCCAGCAGCTTATTACCAGGTCAAGGAACGTACTTC,CASSLLPGQGTYF
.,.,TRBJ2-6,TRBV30,TGTGCCTGGAGTGTACAAGGAGGGATTGGGGCCAACGTCCTGACTTTC,CAWSVQGGIGANVLTF
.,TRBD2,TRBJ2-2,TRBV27,TGTGCCAGCAGCCTGGGACTAGAGACCGGGGAGCTGTTTTTT,CASSLGLETGELFF
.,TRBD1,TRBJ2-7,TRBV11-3,TGTGCCAGCAACATGGGACAGGGTGTGAACGAGCAGTACTTC,CASNMGQGVNEQYF
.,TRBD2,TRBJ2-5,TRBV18,TGTGCCAGCTCACCTGAGAGCGGGGGTGGGACCCAGTACTTC,CASSPESGGGTQYF
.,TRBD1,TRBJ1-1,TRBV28,TGTGCCAGCAGTTTATACCAGGGGGACACTGAAGCTTTCTTT,CASSLYQGDTEAFF
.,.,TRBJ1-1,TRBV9,TGTGCCAGCAGCCCCCGGGACATGAGACCCATGAACACTGAAGCTTTCTTT,CASSPRDMRPMNTEAFF
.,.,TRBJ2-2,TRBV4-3,TGCGCCAGCAGCCAATTCACAGGGCGGAACACCGGGGAGCTGTTTTTT,CASSQFTGRNTGELFF
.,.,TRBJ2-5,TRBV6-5,TGTGCCAGCAGTTACCTCGGGAGTCCCCAAGAGACCCAGTACTTC,CASSYLGSPQETQYF